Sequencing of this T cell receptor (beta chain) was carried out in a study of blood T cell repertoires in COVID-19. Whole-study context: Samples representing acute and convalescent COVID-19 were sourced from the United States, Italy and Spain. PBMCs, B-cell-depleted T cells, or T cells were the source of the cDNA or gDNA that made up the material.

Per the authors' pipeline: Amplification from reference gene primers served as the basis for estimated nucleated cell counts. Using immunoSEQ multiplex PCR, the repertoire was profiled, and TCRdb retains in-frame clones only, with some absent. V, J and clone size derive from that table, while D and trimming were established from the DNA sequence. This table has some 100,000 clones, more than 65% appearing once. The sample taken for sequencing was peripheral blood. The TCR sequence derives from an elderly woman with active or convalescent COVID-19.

CDR3 protein: CASSSGQINTGELFF. The CDR3 region has the DNA TGTGCCAGCAGTTCGGGACAGATAAACACCGGGGAGCTGTTTTTT. The rearrangement joins TRBV27 to TRBJ2-2, with TRBD1 matching over 7 bases. Trimming removed 4 bases from V and 2 bases from J; junction bases left unmatched: 4. Germline-derived CDR1 and CDR2 are MNHEY and SMNVEV (reference sequence). The CDR3 contains 15 residues.